The entry that follows covers one TCR beta chain sequence. The CDR3 is 17 amino acids. Germline trimming cut 4 bases from V and 5 bases from J; bases unmatched to any gene: 13. Germline CDR1 is LNHDA and CDR2 is SQIVND (reference sequence). This specimen comes from a study of T cells in Graves' hyperthyroidism and ophthalmopathy. Every diagnosis used clinical symptoms, serum thyroxine and TRAb, thyroid ultrasound and orbital computed tomography. Amplification of TCR beta CDR3 regions used RNA as the template. Carried out on the TCR CDR3, a first-round RT-PCR used the HTBI primer set. TCRdb recomputed calls from the multiplex PCR reads with MiXCR, one row per CDR3 protein. The table includes nearly 750,000 distinct CDR3 sequences, 35% detected once.

The origin of this receptor is a woman between 40 and 50 years old with Graves' hyperthyroidism. Sequences were obtained from blood. This chain links TRBV19 with TRBJ1-1; TRBD1 agrees at 10 bases. CDR3 in amino acids: CASSTLNLGTGATEAFF. The CDR3 DNA sequence: TGTGCCAGTAGTACCCTTAATTTAGGGACAGGGGCTACTGAAGCTTTCTTT.